The 22 T cell receptor beta chains below come from one sample, sequenced in a study of blood T cell repertoires in COVID-19. The method was immunoSEQ multiplex PCR; TCRdb's version includes in-frame clones alone and lacks a portion of them. The sample lists about 230,000 clones, 86% seen once, with 11% in the top ten. Sequences were obtained from peripheral blood. These receptors came from a middle-aged man with COVID-19, enrolled during active disease.

This clone has only a few counts. V usage is TRBV2 and J usage is TRBJ2-7, with D perhaps matching TRBD1 (6 bases). This CDR3 has 15 residues. V was shortened by 3 bases and J by 0 bases, with 12 bases between the two germline ends. Germline V gives CDR1 SNHLY, CDR2 FYNNEI. CDR3 residues: CASSEETGVSYEQYF. Here the CDR3 DNA reads TGTGCCAGCAGTGAGGAGACAGGTGTCTCCTACGAGCAGTACTTC.

The J gene is TRBJ1-2, the V gene TRBV30; TRBD1 aligns across 7 bases. Germline V gives CDR1 GTSNPN, CDR2 SVGIG (reference sequence). The trim removed 3 bases at V and 5 bases at J, leaving 12 bases unmatched. CDR3 length: 15 residues. The CDR3 reads CAWRYPDRERYGYTF. CDR3 sequence (DNA): TGTGCCTGGAGATACCCTGACAGGGAACGTTATGGCTACACCTTC.

The V gene is TRBV18, the J gene TRBJ2-5, with D perhaps TRBD2 (5 bases). Germline V gives CDR1 KGHSH, CDR2 LQKENI. The CDR3 is made up of 14 amino acids. V lost 1 base, J lost 2 bases, and 8 bases lay in between. CDR3 sequence (DNA): TGTGCCAGCTCACCACGGAGCGGACAAGAGACCCAGTACTTC. Its protein is CASSPRSGQETQYF.

The rearrangement links TRBV12-3 or TRBV12-4 to TRBJ2-1, with TRBD1 matching 7 bases. The CDR3 totals 13 residues. J gave up 10 bases and V 4 bases, and 7 bases lay outside the gene matches. The CDR3 region is CASSSGGNREQFF. For the CDR3, the DNA is TGTGCCAGCAGTTCAGGGGGAAACCGGGAGCAGTTCTTC.

V gene TRBV27 combines with J gene TRBJ1-2; D is perhaps TRBD1 (5 bases). Germline CDR1 reads MNHEY; CDR2 reads SMNVEV (reference sequence). V was trimmed by 6 bases and J by 7 bases, leaving 27 bases between them. The CDR3 runs to 17 residues. The DNA for the CDR3 is TGTGCCAGCAGCCTGACGACCAGGGCCGCCCTCTGGAGTGGCTACACCTTC. As protein: CASSLTTRAALWSGYTF.

The V and J genes are TRBV6-5 and TRBJ1-5, with 9 bases aligning to TRBD1. There are 13 residues in the CDR3. Germline CDR1 and CDR2: MNHEY and SVGAGI. V lost 7 bases, J lost 4 bases, and 2 bases stayed unmatched. For the CDR3, the DNA is TGTGCCAGCAATGGACAGGGGAATCAGCCCCAGCATTTT. It is translated as CASNGQGNQPQHF.

This chain uses TRBV7-9 with TRBJ2-7; 12 bases align to TRBD2. CDR1 and CDR2 from the germline V gene are SEHNR and FQNEAQ (reference sequence). CDR3 size: 16 residues. J lost 1 base, V lost 1 base, and 2 bases had no gene match. The CDR3: CASSLVLAGGSYEQYF. CDR3 sequence (DNA): TGTGCCAGCAGCTTAGTACTAGCGGGAGGATCCTACGAGCAGTACTTC.

This clone was seen only a few times. The V call is TRBV7-9, the J call TRBJ2-5, with a possible D match to TRBD1 (6 bases). Trimming shortened V by 3 bases and J by 5 bases, and 19 bases separated the two germline ends. Germline assignment: CDR1 SEHNR and CDR2 FQNEAQ (reference sequence). The CDR3 sequence is 16 residues long. The CDR3, as DNA: TGTGCCAGCAGCTTTCAACCAGGGGCCCGGGTGGAGACCCAGTACTTC. This translates into CASSFQPGARVETQYF.

This chain joins TRBV11-1 and TRBJ2-5; D is possibly TRBD2 (6 bases). The CDR3 runs 13 residues. V was clipped by 1 base and J by 7 bases, with 10 bases between them. Looked up from germline, CDR1 is SGHAT and CDR2 is FQDESV (reference sequence). As DNA, the CDR3 is TGTGCCAGCAGCTTAGGGGAGGCAGGGACCCAGTACTTC. Its protein is CASSLGEAGTQYF.

This clone was seen only once. V is TRBV10-3 and J is TRBJ2-5, with TRBD2 matching 8 bases. CDR1 and CDR2 from the germline V gene are ENHRY and SYGVKD. CDR3 size: 14 residues. V was clipped by 6 bases and J by 4 bases; unmatched bases: 7. CDR3 in amino acids: CAISAGGGGETQYF. In nucleotides, the CDR3 is TGTGCCATCAGCGCCGGGGGGGGCGGAGAGACCCAGTACTTC.

This chain uses TRBV10-3 with TRBJ1-3; D not certain. The germline CDR1 and CDR2 sequences are ENHRY and SYGVKD. V lost 5 bases to trimming and J lost 4 bases, with 15 bases between them. The CDR3 covers 15 residues. The CDR3 spells CAISPRGEGGNTIYF. The CDR3 DNA follows: TGTGCCATCAGTCCCCGTGGGGAGGGCGGAAACACCATATATTTT.

This clone was detected a few times. The genes are TRBV5-1 and TRBJ2-3; D uncertain. The CDR3 loop spans 15 amino acids. CDR1 and CDR2 (germline): SGHRS, YFSETQ. The V and J ends lost 7 bases and 4 bases respectively, with 19 bases between them. CDR3 nucleotides: TGCGCCAGCGGCACGACATTGGTAAGGTCAGATACGCAGTATTTT. Translation gives CASGTTLVRSDTQYF. Supplemented by reference TRBV5-1 and TRBJ2-3, the full variable domain reads KAGVTQTPRYLIKTRGQQVTLSCSPISGHRSVSWYQQTPGQGLQFLFEYFSETQRNKGNFPGRFSGRQFSNSRSEMNVSTLELGDSALYLCASGTTLVRSDTQYFGPGTRLTVL.

V gene TRBV6-5 combines with J gene TRBJ1-2, with D possibly TRBD1 on 6 matching bases. The CDR3 is made up of 16 amino acids. Trimming removed 0 bases from V and 5 bases from J, with 16 bases in between. CDR1 is MNHEY and CDR2 is SVGAGI in the germline V gene. Here the CDR3 reads CASSYSMVQGPYGYTF. CDR3 bases: TGTGCCAGCAGTTACTCGATGGTACAGGGCCCTTATGGCTACACCTTC.

This clone showed up just a few times. This chain joins TRBV7-2 and TRBJ1-5; D unresolved. Deletions cut 5 bases from V and 7 bases from J, with 9 bases between. Germline V lookup: CDR1 SGHTA, CDR2 FQGNSA. This CDR3 is built from 12 residues. CDR3 loop: CASSREQQPQHF. CDR3 nucleotide sequence: TGTGCCAGCAGCAGAGAGCAACAGCCCCAGCATTTT.

V gene TRBV5-6 combines with J gene TRBJ1-1, with a tentative D call TRBD1 (5 bases). V lost 4 bases and J lost 5, with 12 bases in between. CDR1 SGHDT and CDR2 YYEEEE come from the germline V gene. The CDR3 runs to 13 residues. Written as DNA, the CDR3 is TGTGCCAGCAGCCGGACACCCCCAACTGAAGCTTTCTTT. It codes for CASSRTPPTEAFF.

The V call is TRBV19, the J call TRBJ2-1; 14 bases line up with TRBD2. This CDR3 contains 16 residues. J lost 8 bases, V lost 8 bases, and 11 bases had no gene match. Germline V lookup: CDR1 LNHDA, CDR2 SQIVND (reference sequence). In DNA form, the CDR3 reads TGTGCCAGTGGGACTAGCGGGAGTGGCAGTGGCGATGAGCAGTTCTTC. Translated: CASGTSGSGSGDEQFF.

The rearrangement links TRBV7-9 to TRBJ2-3; possibly TRBD1 for D (6 bases). Trimming cost V 3 bases and J 2 bases, with 12 bases left between them. This CDR3 comprises 15 residues. Germline CDR1 SEHNR, CDR2 FQNEAQ (reference sequence). CDR3 nucleotide sequence: TGTGCCAGCAGCTTTGCAGGGGCGATCACAGATACGCAGTATTTT. Translation gives CASSFAGAITDTQYF.

This chain links TRBV5-5 with TRBJ1-1; D possibly corresponds to TRBD1 (6 bases). The V and J ends lost 6 bases and 6 bases respectively, with 18 bases between them. Germline CDR1 reads SGHKS; CDR2 reads YYEKEE (reference sequence). The CDR3 spans 14 residues. DNA of the CDR3: TGTGCCAGCACCCGGACAGCAATGGGGGCTGAAGCTTTCTTT. This encodes CASTRTAMGAEAFF.

The gene calls are TRBV3-1 (or the pseudogene TRBV3-2) and TRBJ2-7; 12 nucleotides match TRBD2. This CDR3 has 15 amino acids. The junction had 4 bases not matched to a gene; V was cut back by 2 bases and J by 5 bases. Germline V gene data show CDR1 as LGHDT and CDR2 as YNNKEL (reference sequence). The CDR3 DNA reads TGTGCCAGCAGCCAACTAGCGGGAGGGCCCAACGAGCAGTACTTC. This sequence encodes CASSQLAGGPNEQYF.

The chain recombines TRBV7-8 with TRBJ2-2; no firm D call. There are 14 residues in the CDR3. Trimming cost V 8 bases and J 6 bases, with 16 bases left between them. CDR1 and CDR2 from the germline V gene are SGHVS and FQNEAQ. The CDR3 nucleotides read TGTGCCAGCTCCGTACTTTTCGATTCCGGGGAGCTGTTTTTT. Amino acid sequence: CASSVLFDSGELFF.

This chain uses TRBV18 with TRBJ2-7, with 12 bases that match TRBD2. Germline V lookup: CDR1 KGHSH, CDR2 LQKENI. V shed 3 bases and J 2 bases; nucleotides not matched to a gene: 14. The CDR3 length is 19 residues. This CDR3 reads CASSPNLGLAGTSPYEQYF. The DNA for the CDR3 is TGTGCCAGCTCACCCAACCTAGGACTAGCGGGAACTTCCCCCTACGAGCAGTACTTC. The full variable domain, with the rest looked up from reference TRBV18 and TRBJ2-7, is NAGVMQNPRHLVRRRGQEARLRCSPMKGHSHVYWYRQLPEEGLKFMVYLQKENIIDESGMPKERFSAEFPKEGPSILRIQQVVRGDSAAYFCASSPNLGLAGTSPYEQYFGPGTRLTVT.

This sequence joins TRBV9 and TRBJ1-1; the match to TRBD1 covers 10 bases. This CDR3 is built from 15 residues. CDR1 SGDLS and CDR2 YYNGEE come from the germline V gene. The junction had 7 bases not matched to a gene; V was cut back by 4 bases and J by 4 bases. The CDR3 DNA sequence: TGTGCCAGCAGCAGTCGGGACAGGGGTGTCACTGAAGCTTTCTTT. Protein product: CASSSRDRGVTEAFF.